These T cell receptor beta chains were read from a single sample in a study of blood T cell repertoires in COVID-19. The table came from immunoSEQ multiplex PCR; TCRdb's copy has only in-frame clones and leaves some out. The table records about 280,000 clones, approximately 85% of them present only once. What was sequenced was peripheral blood. The receptors originated from a man in his fifties or sixties with active or convalescent COVID-19. CDR3s include the opening cysteine and the closing phenylalanine or tryptophan.

v_gene | CDR3aa
TRBV11-2 | CASSITGGNQPQHF
TRBV14 | CASSQVVGRSEAFF
TRBV27 | CASSPPMSLGHYEQYF
TRBV7-3 | CASSRDSLGGTGELFF
TRBV7-3 | CASKGVNTEAFF
TRBV6-1 | CASSENRYNEQFF
TRBV5-1 | CASSRQSGLNTEAFF
TRBV19 | CASSLRQGQGGGYTF
TRBV5-4 | CASSLAGNTEAFF
TRBV28 | CASSSVAGVVPGELFF
TRBV6-2/TRBV6-3 | CASSPGQGRQPQHF
TRBV3-1/TRBV3-2 | CASRPQGMNTEAFF
TRBV7-9 | CASSLAQRPQFF
TRBV7-3 | CASSLRGRGGYTF
TRBV7-3 | CASSPGRESTDTQYF
TRBV6-2/TRBV6-3 | CASSYSGTGVSGANVLTF
TRBV7-9 | CASSSSPGQGASGANVLTF
TRBV6-2/TRBV6-3 | CASSYLAPETQYF
TRBV10-3 | CAISPTGRNEKLFF
TRBV5-4 | CASSLPGTGGTSTDTQYF